This T cell receptor beta chain derives from a study of shared clonotypes between healthy human individuals. Turning to this clone: What it recognizes is unknown.

General study points: Clonotype sharing across donors was expected to vary with sequencing depth.

CD45RA-negative memory and CD45RA+ naive subsets were split from the CD4+ cells. This CDR3 spans 12 amino acids. From germline, CDR1 is MDHEN and CDR2 SYDVKM. Trimming left V 6 bases short and J 4 bases short, with 9 bases between. Method: immunoSEQ multiplex PCR; TCRdb's copy keeps in-frame clones and lacks some. The sample lists some 2,500,000 clones, less than 95% occurring once. This receptor was identified in a man younger than 30 in good health. Some clones in this sample may be carry-over from other donors' samples. Sequencing was carried out using naive CD4+ T cells from PBMCs. Subset noted: CD45RA+ positively selected. The chain links TRBV28 to TRBJ2-5; TRBD1 might be the D (5 bases). CDR3 sequence reads: CASRDTVETQYF. CDR3 DNA: TGTGCCAGCAGGGACACGGTAGAGACCCAGTACTTC. The variable domain in full, with the rest retrieved from reference TRBV28 and TRBJ2-5, is DVKVTQSSRYLVKRTGEKVFLECVQDMDHENMFWYRQDPGLGLRLIYFSYDVKMKEKGDIPEGYSVSREKKERFSLILESASTNQTSMYLCASRDTVETQYFGPGTRLLVL.